What follows describes a single T cell receptor beta chain. Its antigen is currently not known. No qualities accompany the bases; no much larger clone lies one base away. The CDR3 regions of human TCRbeta chains were analyzed by immunosequencing. The authors' analysis ran thus. TCRs in the repertoires were compared against a reference library of SARS-CoV-2-specific TCRs that had been generated with the MIRA antigen-specificity platform. Breadth was defined as the fraction of unique TCRs that were SARS-CoV-2-associated, and depth was defined as the fraction of total T cells that were SARS-CoV-2-associated. Using the MIRA data, each spike-specific TCR was mapped to the spike region that the TCR reacts to and placed in a CD4 or CD8 class. Log10-transformed breadth and depth values were compared by one-way ANOVA with Sidak's multiple comparisons tests. The table comes from immuneACCESS by way of TCRdb, which keeps in-frame sequences with V and J called. Part of the clones is missing from these tables; in studies checked, under half for an unresolved V gene and the rest for unknown reasons. The D gene and trimming were derived from the DNA, and the V and J assignments and clone size from that table. Within this sample are around 190,000 clones, with around nine tenths of them counted one time only. Around a tenth of the sample is held by the ten biggest clonotypes.

These data come from a study of T cell responses to AZD1222 COVID-19 vaccine (dated by TCRdb to the early 2020s). General notes on the study: A total of 233 trial participants underwent TCR sequencing, of whom some 210 received two doses of AZD1222 and some 26 received two doses of the MenACWY control vaccine. Trial participants were enrolled into age subgroups of 18-55, 56-69 and 70-plus years, which contained about 150, 28 and 57 TCR-sequenced participants, respectively.

The research as a whole found: Participants were mostly white British and included more females than males, and it was suggested by the authors that clonal diversity may have been underestimated. No day 14 peak-response samples were available, so repertoires were characterized only after the peak T cell response. Vaccine-associated CD4 TCRs spanned the whole spike protein, with dominant responses in regions 160-218 and 743-854. Reportedly, almost half of the unique spike-specific TCRs recognized epitopes lying outside the regions that are mutated in the B.1.351 and B.1.1.7 variants. The 56-69-year group was small, and its depth increase did not reach significance, likely because of low power. Conclusions about previously exposed vaccinees are limited, since just a handful of AZD1222 recipients were seropositive for SARS-CoV-2 at baseline. After two AZD1222 doses, both the breadth and the depth of spike-specific TCRs were significantly higher than at day 0 and than in MenACWY recipients.

In light of the paper, this sample's time point label describes: about 28 days (+/-7) after the second vaccine dose. Because spike-specific TCR depth and breadth did not differ between the two schedules, AZD1222 recipients who got a second dose at roughly 4 weeks were pooled with those who got a second dose at roughly 12 weeks. Vaccinee samples came from UK trials COV001 and COV002, including a single-blind randomized controlled phase 2/3 trial of AZD1222 (ChAdOx1 nCoV-19) in healthy adults. For TCRbeta chain sequencing, PBMC samples were collected from trial participants at day 0 and at day 28 after the second dose. From the cysteine up to the phenylalanine, the CDR3 has a length of 15 residues. Solely the CDR3 DNA is kept, with 45 bases framed from the first base. CDR1 is given as MNHNY and CDR2 as SVGAGI, both from the germline V gene (reference sequence). The junction shows trimming of 5 bases on V and 1 base on J, and the gene matches do not reach 7 bases of it.

The TCR comes from an adult who received the AZD1222 COVID-19 vaccine. The material sequenced was peripheral blood, taken 28 days after the second AZD1222 dose. The receptor chain draws on TRBV6-6 and TRBJ1-2; 7 junctional bases match TRBD1. The nucleotide sequence is given as TGTGCCAGCAGTCCAAGGACAGGCGTTAACTATGGCTACACCTTC. It specifies CASSPRTGVNYGYTF.